Listed here are 18 T cell receptor beta chains from one sample, sequenced in a study of T-cell memory formation after mild COVID-19. TCRdb independently ran MiXCR on the 5' RACE reads; one entry per CDR3 protein. The top ten hold 3% to 4.5% of the sample, which has about 180,000 distinct CDR3 sequences, less than 20% seen once. The material sequenced was PBMCs or a T cell subset sorted from them (not recorded which). The source of these receptors is a young man who had mild COVID-19 (a few samples of this study predate the infection). Cell type and time point are not known.

V usage is TRBV3-1 and J usage is TRBJ2-2; perhaps TRBD2 as D (7 bases). V gave up 0 bases and J gave up 7 bases, with 12 bases separating them. The germline gives CDR1 LGHDT, CDR2 YNNKEL (reference sequence). CDR3 size: 15 residues. CDR3: CASSQDGGGYGELFF. CDR3 DNA: TGTGCCAGCAGCCAAGATGGGGGGGGCTACGGGGAGCTGTTTTTT.

The V call is TRBV30, the J call TRBJ2-7; D remains unclear. Trimming removed 5 bases at V and 1 base at J, with 6 bases between. Looked up from germline, CDR1 is GTSNPN and CDR2 is SVGIG (reference sequence). There are 11 residues in the CDR3. The DNA of the CDR3 is TGTGCCTGGGAGGAATCCTACGAGCAGTACTTC. Encoded protein: CAWEESYEQYF.

The J gene is TRBJ1-6, the V gene TRBV7-6, with D unresolved. The CDR3 spans 15 residues. The V end lost 2 bases, the J end lost 7 bases, and 12 bases lay between the germline ends. In germline, CDR1 is SGHVS, CDR2 FNYEAQ. The CDR3 sequence is CASSLRRGGNSPLHF. For the CDR3, the DNA is TGTGCCAGCAGCTTACGGCGGGGTGGGAATTCACCCCTCCACTTT.

The rearrangement joins TRBV21-1 to TRBJ2-7. TRBV21-1 is described as a pseudogene. This CDR3 has 9 amino acids. As DNA, the CDR3 is TGTGCCAGTACCTCCGAGCAGTACGTC. Encoded protein: CASTSEQYV.

This clonotype occurred once. V gene TRBV20-1 combines with J gene TRBJ2-7; perhaps TRBD1 as D (6 bases). The CDR3 is made up of 14 amino acids. Trimming took off 0 bases at V and 1 base at J, with 10 bases between the two ends. CDR1 is DFQATT and CDR2 is SNEGSKA in the germline V gene (reference sequence). This CDR3 reads CSARDGTLSYEQYV. CDR3 bases: TGCAGTGCTAGAGATGGGACACTGTCCTACGAGCAGTACGTC.

This clonotype was seen more than once but under ten times. The chain links TRBV5-1 to TRBJ1-2; unclear D gene. The ends were cut back, 1 base at V and 3 bases at J, with 16 bases in the middle. This CDR3 contains 16 residues. In germline, CDR1 is SGHRS, CDR2 YFSETQ. The CDR3 nucleotides read TGCGCCAGCAGCTTGCCCCGAGACCCTCCAGACTATGGCTACACCTTC. Its protein is CASSLPRDPPDYGYTF. Supplemented by reference TRBV5-1 and TRBJ1-2, the full variable domain reads KAGVTQTPRYLIKTRGQQVTLSCSPISGHRSVSWYQQTPGQGLQFLFEYFSETQRNKGNFPGRFSGRQFSNSRSEMNVSTLELGDSALYLCASSLPRDPPDYGYTFGSGTRLTVV.

V gene TRBV13 combines with J gene TRBJ2-7, with 11 bases aligning to TRBD2. Unmatched junction bases numbered 15, after V lost 6 bases and J lost 5 bases. The germline V gene encodes CDR1 PRHDT and CDR2 FYEKMQ (reference sequence). The CDR3 is made up of 17 amino acids. The CDR3 nucleotides read TGTGCCAGCAGGCAACTAGCGGGGGTCCGTACGGTAAACGAGCAGTACTTC. Protein product: CASRQLAGVRTVNEQYF.

This clonotype has only a few counts. This chain links TRBV7-2 with TRBJ2-5, with 8 bases identical to TRBD2. This CDR3 region has 15 residues. The V gene end was trimmed by 7 bases and the J gene end by 5 bases; junction bases not matched to a gene: 12. Germline CDR1 SGHTA, CDR2 FQGNSA. CDR3 amino acids: CASTGGGPAWETQYF. The CDR3 nucleotides read TGTGCCAGCACCGGGGGGGGTCCGGCGTGGGAGACCCAGTACTTC.

This clonotype has a handful of counts. The V and J genes are TRBV5-6 and TRBJ2-1; D remains ambiguous. The CDR3 has 15 residues. V lost 6 bases and J lost 0, with 13 bases in between. In germline, CDR1 is SGHDT, CDR2 YYEEEE. As DNA, the CDR3 is TGTGCCAGCACCCTGTCCCCCTACTCCTACAATGAGCAGTTCTTC. Protein: CASTLSPYSYNEQFF.

This clonotype came up a few times. The J gene is TRBJ1-3, the V gene TRBV18; D is ambiguous. There are 14 residues in the CDR3. V was trimmed by 1 base and J by 0 bases, leaving 4 bases between them. CDR1 KGHSH and CDR2 LQKENI come from the germline V gene. DNA of the CDR3: TGTGCCAGCTCACCACGGAGCTCTGGAAACACCATATATTTT. It translates to CASSPRSSGNTIYF.

This clonotype was counted many times. This rearrangement joins TRBV7-9 to TRBJ2-3; possibly TRBD2 for D (6 bases). This CDR3 region has 16 residues. V lost 0 bases and J 2 bases, leaving 12 bases between the germline ends. Germline V gene data show CDR1 as SEHNR and CDR2 as FQNEAQ (reference sequence). CDR3 in DNA: TGTGCCAGCAGCTTAGCGTTAGCGGAGAACACAGATACGCAGTATTTT. It translates to CASSLALAENTDTQYF.

This clonotype came up a few times. CDR3 DNA sequence: TGTGCCATCAGTGATACCGGGCCCAATTCACCCCTCCACTTT. This codes for CAISDTGPNSPLHF. V usage is TRBV10-3 and J usage is TRBJ1-6; D is uncertain. V was trimmed by 3 bases and J by 7 bases, leaving 10 bases between them. Germline assignment: CDR1 ENHRY and CDR2 SYGVKD. This CDR3 is built from 14 residues.

There are a few counts of this clonotype. J is TRBJ1-5 and V is TRBV7-9; a weak D match, TRBD1 (5 bases). Trimming shortened V by 5 bases and J by 6 bases, and 14 bases separated the two germline ends. The CDR3 is 14 amino acids. Germline CDR1 is SEHNR and CDR2 is FQNEAQ (reference sequence). Here the CDR3 DNA reads TGTGCCAGCAGCCGAGGGGAGCCGGGTCAGCCCCAGCATTTT. Protein sequence: CASSRGEPGQPQHF.

In this sample, this clonotype turned up a few times. The J gene is TRBJ2-7, the V gene TRBV14; 13 positions agree with TRBD2. V lost 0 bases to trimming and J lost 4 bases; unmatched junction nucleotides: 3. CDR1 is SGHDN, CDR2 FVKESK, per germline. The CDR3 is made up of 16 amino acids. The CDR3 DNA is TGTGCCAGCAGCCAAGAGGGACTAGCGGGGTCTTACGAGCAGTACGTC. Translation: CASSQEGLAGSYEQYV.

The chain carries TRBV6-5 and TRBJ2-1; no definite D call. Germline loops: CDR1 MNHEY, CDR2 SVGAGI. Trimming shortened V by 2 bases and J by 7 bases, and 15 bases separated the two germline ends. The CDR3 contains 15 residues. Here the CDR3 reads CASSYAVEGPNEQFF. As DNA, the CDR3 is TGTGCCAGCAGTTACGCAGTAGAAGGCCCGAATGAGCAGTTCTTC.

This sequence joins TRBV7-3 and TRBJ2-2, with a possible D match to TRBD1 (6 bases). V lost 4 bases and J 5 bases, leaving 8 bases between the germline ends. Germline values: CDR1 SGHTA, CDR2 FQGTGA. The CDR3 runs to 13 residues. The CDR3 region has the DNA TGTGCCAGCAGCTCCACAGGGACCGGGGAGCTGTTTTTT. Amino acids: CASSSTGTGELFF.

This clonotype was seen a few times. The J gene is TRBJ2-3, the V gene TRBV7-9; possible D gene TRBD1, 7 bases. Germline CDR1 reads SEHNR; CDR2 reads FQNEAQ (reference sequence). V lost 5 bases, J lost 0 bases, and 12 bases lay in between. The CDR3 runs to 15 residues. CDR3: CASSPRGQSTDTQYF. In DNA form, the CDR3 reads TGTGCCAGCAGCCCGCGGGGACAGAGCACAGATACGCAGTATTTT.

The chain is built from TRBV6-5 and TRBJ2-7; possibly TRBD2 for D (6 bases). With 4 bases removed from V and 2 bases from J, the gap between germline ends came to 12 bases. Germline CDR1 and CDR2: MNHEY and SVGAGI. This CDR3 is built from 14 residues. Here the CDR3 DNA reads TGTGCCAGCAGTTCGTTAGCGGCCACCTACGAGCAGTACGTC. It is translated as CASSSLAATYEQYV.